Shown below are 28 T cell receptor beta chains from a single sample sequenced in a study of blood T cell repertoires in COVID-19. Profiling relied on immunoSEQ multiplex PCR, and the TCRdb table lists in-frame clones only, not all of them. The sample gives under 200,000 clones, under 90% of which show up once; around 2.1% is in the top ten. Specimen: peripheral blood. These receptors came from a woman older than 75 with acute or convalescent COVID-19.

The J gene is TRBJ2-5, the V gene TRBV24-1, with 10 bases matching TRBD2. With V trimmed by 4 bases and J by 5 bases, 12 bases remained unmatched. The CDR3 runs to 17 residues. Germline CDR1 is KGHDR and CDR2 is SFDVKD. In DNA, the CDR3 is TGTGCCACCAGTGAGGGAGGTAGCGGGGGGCAGGCGGAGACCCAGTACTTC. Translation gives CATSEGGSGGQAETQYF.

The CDR3 spells CASSYGQTGNTIYF. In DNA, the CDR3 is TGTGCCAGCAGTTACGGCCAAACTGGAAACACCATATATTTT. The chain employs TRBV6-5 and TRBJ1-3; D is ambiguous. Trimming removed 2 bases from V and 2 bases from J, with 7 bases in between. Per germline, CDR1 MNHEY and CDR2 SVGAGI. CDR3 length: 14 residues.

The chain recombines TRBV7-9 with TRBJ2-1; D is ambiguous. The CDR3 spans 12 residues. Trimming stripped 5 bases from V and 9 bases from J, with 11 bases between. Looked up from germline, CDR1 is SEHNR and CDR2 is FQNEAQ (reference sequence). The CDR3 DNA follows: TGTGCCAGCAGCCCGCTTTACGGTGAGCAGTTCTTC. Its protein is CASSPLYGEQFF.

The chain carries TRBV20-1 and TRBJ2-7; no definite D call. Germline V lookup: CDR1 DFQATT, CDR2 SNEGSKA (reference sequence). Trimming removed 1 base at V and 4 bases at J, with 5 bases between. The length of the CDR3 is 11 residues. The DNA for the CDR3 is TGCAGTGCTAGAGTTATTTACGAGCAGTACTTC. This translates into CSARVIYEQYF.

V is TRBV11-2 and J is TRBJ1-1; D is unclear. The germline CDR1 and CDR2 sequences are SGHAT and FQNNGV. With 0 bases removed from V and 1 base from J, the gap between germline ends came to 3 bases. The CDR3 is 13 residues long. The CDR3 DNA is TGTGCCAGCAGCTTAGACTCGAACACTGAAGCTTTCTTT. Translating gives CASSLDSNTEAFF.

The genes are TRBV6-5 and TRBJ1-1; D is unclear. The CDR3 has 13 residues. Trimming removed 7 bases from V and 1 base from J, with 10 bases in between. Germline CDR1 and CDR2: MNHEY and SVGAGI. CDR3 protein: CASKNSRNTEAFF. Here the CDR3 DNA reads TGTGCCAGCAAAAATTCCCGGAACACTGAAGCTTTCTTT.

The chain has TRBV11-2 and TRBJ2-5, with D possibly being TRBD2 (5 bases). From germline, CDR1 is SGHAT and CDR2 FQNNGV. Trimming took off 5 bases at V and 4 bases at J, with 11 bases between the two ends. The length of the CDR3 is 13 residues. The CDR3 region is CASSQVRGETQYF. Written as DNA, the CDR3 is TGTGCCAGCAGCCAAGTACGGGGAGAGACCCAGTACTTC.

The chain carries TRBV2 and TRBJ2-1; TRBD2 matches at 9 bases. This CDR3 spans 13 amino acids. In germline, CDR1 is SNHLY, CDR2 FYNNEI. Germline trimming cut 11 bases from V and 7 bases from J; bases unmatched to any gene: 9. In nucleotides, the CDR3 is TGTGCCGGTAGCGGGGGTCTTGGGAATGAGCAGTTCTTC. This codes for CAGSGGLGNEQFF. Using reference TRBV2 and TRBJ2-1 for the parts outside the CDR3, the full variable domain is EPEVTQTPSHQVTQMGQEVILRCVPISNHLYFYWYRQILGQKVEFLVSFYNNEISEKSEIFDDQFSVERPDGSNFTLKIRSTKLEDSAMYFCAGSGGLGNEQFFGPGTRLTVL.

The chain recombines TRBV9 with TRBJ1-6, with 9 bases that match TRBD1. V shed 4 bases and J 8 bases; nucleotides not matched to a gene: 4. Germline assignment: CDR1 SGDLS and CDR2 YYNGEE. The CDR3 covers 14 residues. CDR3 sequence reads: CASSLGQGDSPLHF. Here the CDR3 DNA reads TGTGCCAGCAGCCTGGGACAGGGTGATTCACCCCTCCACTTT.

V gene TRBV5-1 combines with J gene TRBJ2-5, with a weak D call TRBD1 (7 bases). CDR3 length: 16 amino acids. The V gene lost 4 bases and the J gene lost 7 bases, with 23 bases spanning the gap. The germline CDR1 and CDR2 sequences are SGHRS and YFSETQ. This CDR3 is CASSPEAGTAGGTQYF. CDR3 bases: TGCGCCAGCAGCCCAGAAGCCGGGACAGCCGGGGGGACCCAGTACTTC.

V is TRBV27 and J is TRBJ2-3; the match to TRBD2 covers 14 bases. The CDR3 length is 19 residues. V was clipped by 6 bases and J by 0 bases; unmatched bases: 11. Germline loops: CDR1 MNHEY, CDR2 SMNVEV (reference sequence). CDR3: CASRRGGLAGESSTDTQYF. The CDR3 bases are TGTGCCAGCAGGCGCGGGGGACTAGCGGGGGAATCTAGCACAGATACGCAGTATTTT.

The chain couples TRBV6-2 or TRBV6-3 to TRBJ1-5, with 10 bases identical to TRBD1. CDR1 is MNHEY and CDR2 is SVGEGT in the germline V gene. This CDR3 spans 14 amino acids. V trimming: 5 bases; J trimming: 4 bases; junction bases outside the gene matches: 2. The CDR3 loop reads CASSRTGGNQPQHF. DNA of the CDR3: TGTGCCAGCAGTCGGACAGGGGGAAATCAGCCCCAGCATTTT.

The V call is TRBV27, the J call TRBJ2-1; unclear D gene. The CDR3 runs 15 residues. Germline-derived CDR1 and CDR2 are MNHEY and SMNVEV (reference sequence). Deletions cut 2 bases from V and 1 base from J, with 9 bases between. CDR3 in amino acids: CASSLKALSYNEQFF. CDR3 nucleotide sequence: TGTGCCAGCAGTTTAAAAGCGTTGTCCTACAATGAGCAGTTCTTC.

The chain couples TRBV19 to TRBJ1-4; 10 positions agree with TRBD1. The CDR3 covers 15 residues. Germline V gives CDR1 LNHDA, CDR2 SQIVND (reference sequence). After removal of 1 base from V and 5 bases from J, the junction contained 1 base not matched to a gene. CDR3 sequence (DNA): TGTGCCAGTAGTATAGGGACAGGGGGAAATGAAAAACTGTTTTTT. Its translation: CASSIGTGGNEKLFF.

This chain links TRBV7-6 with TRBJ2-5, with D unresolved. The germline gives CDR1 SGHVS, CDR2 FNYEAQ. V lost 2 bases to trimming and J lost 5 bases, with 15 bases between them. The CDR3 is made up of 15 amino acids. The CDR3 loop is CASSLNFVSRETQYF. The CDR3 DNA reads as TGTGCCAGCAGCTTAAATTTTGTTAGCCGGGAGACCCAGTACTTC.

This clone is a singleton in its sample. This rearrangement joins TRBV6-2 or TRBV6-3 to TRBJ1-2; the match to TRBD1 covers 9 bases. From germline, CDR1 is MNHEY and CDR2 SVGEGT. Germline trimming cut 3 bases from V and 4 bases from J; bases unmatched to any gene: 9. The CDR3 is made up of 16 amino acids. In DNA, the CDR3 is TGTGCCAGCAGTTATCCTCCGGGACAGGGCTTCTATGGCTACACCTTC. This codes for CASSYPPGQGFYGYTF.

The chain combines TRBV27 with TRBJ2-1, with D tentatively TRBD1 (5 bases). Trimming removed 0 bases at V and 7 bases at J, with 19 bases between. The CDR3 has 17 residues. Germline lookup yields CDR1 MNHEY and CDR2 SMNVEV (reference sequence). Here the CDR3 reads CASSLSASQQGRNEQFF. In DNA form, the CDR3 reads TGTGCCAGCAGTTTATCGGCGTCACAGCAGGGTCGGAATGAGCAGTTCTTC.

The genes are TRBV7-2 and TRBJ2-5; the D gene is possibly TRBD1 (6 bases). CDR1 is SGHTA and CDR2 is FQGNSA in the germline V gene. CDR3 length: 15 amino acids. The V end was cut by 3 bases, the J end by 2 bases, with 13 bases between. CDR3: CASSFWGTRQETQYF. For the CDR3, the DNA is TGTGCCAGCAGCTTTTGGGGGACAAGACAAGAGACCCAGTACTTC.

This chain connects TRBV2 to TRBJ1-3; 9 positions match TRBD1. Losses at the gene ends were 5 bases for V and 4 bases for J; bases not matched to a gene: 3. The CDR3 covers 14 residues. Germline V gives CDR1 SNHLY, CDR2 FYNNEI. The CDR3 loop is CASSTDRGGNTIYF. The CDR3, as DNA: TGTGCCAGCAGTACGGACAGGGGCGGAAACACCATATATTTT.

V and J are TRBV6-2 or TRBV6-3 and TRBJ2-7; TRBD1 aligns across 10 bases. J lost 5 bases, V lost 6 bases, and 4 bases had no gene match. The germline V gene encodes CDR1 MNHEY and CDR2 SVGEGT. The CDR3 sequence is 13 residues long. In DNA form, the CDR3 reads TGTGCCAGCAGGCCTGGACAGGGGGACGAGCAGTACTTC. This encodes CASRPGQGDEQYF.

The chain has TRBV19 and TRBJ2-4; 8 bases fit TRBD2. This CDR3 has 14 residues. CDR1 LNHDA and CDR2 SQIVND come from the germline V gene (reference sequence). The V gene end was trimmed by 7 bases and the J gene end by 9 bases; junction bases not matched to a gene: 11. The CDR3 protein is CASTPSGLVGIQYF. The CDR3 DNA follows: TGTGCCAGTACCCCCTCGGGACTAGTAGGCATTCAGTACTTC.

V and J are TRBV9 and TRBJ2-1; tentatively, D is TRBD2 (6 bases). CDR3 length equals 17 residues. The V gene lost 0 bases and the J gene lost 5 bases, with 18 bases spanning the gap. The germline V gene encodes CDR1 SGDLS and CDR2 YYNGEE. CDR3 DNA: TGTGCCAGCAGCGTAGCCTCGTCGTCGGCGGGACACAATGAGCAGTTCTTC. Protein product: CASSVASSSAGHNEQFF.

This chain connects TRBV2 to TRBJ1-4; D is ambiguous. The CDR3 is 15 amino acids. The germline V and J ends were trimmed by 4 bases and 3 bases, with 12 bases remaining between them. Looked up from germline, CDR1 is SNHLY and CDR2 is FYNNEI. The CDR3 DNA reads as TGTGCCAGCAGTGCGAGCTCCGTCCCTAATGAAAAACTGTTTTTT. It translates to CASSASSVPNEKLFF.

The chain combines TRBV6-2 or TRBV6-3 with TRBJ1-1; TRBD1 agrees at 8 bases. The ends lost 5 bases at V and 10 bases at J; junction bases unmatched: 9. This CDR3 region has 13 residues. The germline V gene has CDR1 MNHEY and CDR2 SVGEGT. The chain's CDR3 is CASSKGQGLRAFF. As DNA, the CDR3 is TGTGCCAGCAGTAAAGGACAGGGCCTTCGAGCTTTCTTT.

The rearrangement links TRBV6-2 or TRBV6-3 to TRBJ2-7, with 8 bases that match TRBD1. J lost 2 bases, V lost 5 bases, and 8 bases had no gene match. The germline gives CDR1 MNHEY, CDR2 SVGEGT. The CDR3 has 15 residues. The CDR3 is CASSRTGTGTYEQYF. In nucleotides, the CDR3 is TGTGCCAGCAGTCGAACCGGGACAGGAACCTACGAGCAGTACTTC.

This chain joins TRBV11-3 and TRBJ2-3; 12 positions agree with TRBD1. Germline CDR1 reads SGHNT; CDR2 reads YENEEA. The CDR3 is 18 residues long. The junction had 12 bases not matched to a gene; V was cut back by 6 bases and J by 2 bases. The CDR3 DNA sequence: TGTGCCAGCAGTTCCGGGACAGGGGGCTTGGGGGACACAGATACGCAGTATTTT. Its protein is CASSSGTGGLGDTDTQYF.

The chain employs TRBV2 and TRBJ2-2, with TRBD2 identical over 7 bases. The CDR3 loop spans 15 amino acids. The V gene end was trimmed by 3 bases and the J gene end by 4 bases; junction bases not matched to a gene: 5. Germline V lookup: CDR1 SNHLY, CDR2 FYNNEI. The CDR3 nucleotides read TGTGCCAGCAGTGAGAGACTAGCTGGCACCGGGGAGCTGTTTTTT. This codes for CASSERLAGTGELFF.

For the CDR3, the DNA is TGCGCCAGCAGCTTGGAACCCACTAGCGCTTCCTACGAGCAGTACTTC. Its protein product is CASSLEPTSASYEQYF. The chain combines TRBV5-1 with TRBJ2-7, with 7 bases matching TRBD2. This CDR3 is built from 16 residues. Germline assignment: CDR1 SGHRS and CDR2 YFSETQ. V gave up 0 bases and J gave up 1 base; unmatched junction bases: 7.